The 13 T cell receptor beta chains below all came from one sample that was sequenced in a study of cytomegalovirus exposure and HLA in healthy donors. The PCR had 60 Vbeta and 13 Jbeta primers. TCRdb keeps only in-frame clones here, not all; method: immunoSEQ multiplex PCR. The listing records approximately 50,000 clones. Material: PBMCs. All receptors derive from a young man in good health and CMV-seropositive.

The V and J genes are TRBV9 and TRBJ2-5, with D maybe TRBD1 (7 bases). This CDR3 comprises 12 residues. The germline V gene encodes CDR1 SGDLS and CDR2 YYNGEE. V lost 4 bases and J 5 bases, leaving 9 bases between the germline ends. CDR3 in amino acids: CASSPGGETQYF. In nucleotides, the CDR3 is TGTGCCAGCAGCCCAGGGGGGGAGACCCAGTACTTC.

The chain recombines TRBV5-4 with TRBJ2-1, with 12 bases that match TRBD2. Per the germline V gene, CDR1 is SGHNT and CDR2 is YYREEE (reference sequence). The length of the CDR3 is 16 residues. J was trimmed by 4 bases and V by 4 bases; bases with no gene match: 6. The CDR3 region has the DNA TGTGCCAGCAGCCTTGGACTAGCGGGGATTTACAATGAGCAGTTCTTC. This translates into CASSLGLAGIYNEQFF.

The chain links TRBV13 to TRBJ2-2, with 9 bases lining up with TRBD2. The V gene end was trimmed by 4 bases and the J gene end by 2 bases; junction bases not matched to a gene: 5. This CDR3 spans 16 amino acids. Germline assignment: CDR1 PRHDT and CDR2 FYEKMQ (reference sequence). CDR3: CASSSEAGGNTGELFF. CDR3 DNA sequence: TGTGCCAGCAGCTCGGAAGCGGGAGGCAACACCGGGGAGCTGTTTTTT.

This rearrangement joins TRBV11-3 to TRBJ2-5, with a possible D match to TRBD2 (6 bases). V shed 5 bases and J shed 0 bases, with 19 bases lying between them. This CDR3 has 17 residues. The germline gives CDR1 SGHNT, CDR2 YENEEA. The CDR3 DNA reads as TGTGCCAGCAGCCCCCTTTTTGAAGCGGGTTACCAAGAGACCCAGTACTTC. Translation: CASSPLFEAGYQETQYF.

This rearrangement joins TRBV21-1 to TRBJ1-1. TRBV21-1 is a known pseudogene. The CDR3 spans 12 residues. The CDR3 bases are TGTGCCAGCAGCAAAGCCGGTACTGAAGCTTTCTTT. Translated: CASSKAGTEAFF.

The chain carries TRBV5-1 and TRBJ2-7; TRBD2 might be the D (6 bases). This CDR3 is 13 amino acids long. The germline CDR1 and CDR2 sequences are SGHRS and YFSETQ. The V gene lost 4 bases and the J gene lost 9 bases, with 17 bases spanning the gap. The CDR3 DNA reads as TGCGCCAGCAGCCCCCCAGTAGGGGAGGTGCAGTACTTC. Translating it yields CASSPPVGEVQYF.

CDR3 region: CASSLGDTNTEAFF. CDR3 sequence (DNA): TGCGCCAGCAGCTTGGGCGACACGAACACTGAAGCTTTCTTT. The chain recombines TRBV5-1 with TRBJ1-1; no definite D call. V was pared by 0 bases and J by 1 base, with 7 bases between. CDR3 length equals 14 residues. Per germline, CDR1 SGHRS and CDR2 YFSETQ.

The J gene is TRBJ1-4, the V gene TRBV27, with D uncertain. This CDR3 contains 15 residues. Germline V gene data show CDR1 as MNHEY and CDR2 as SMNVEV (reference sequence). Deletions cut 2 bases from V and 3 bases from J, with 10 bases between. CDR3 residues: CASSLSVAANEKLFF. The CDR3 bases are TGTGCCAGCAGTTTAAGCGTAGCGGCTAATGAAAAACTGTTTTTT.

The rearrangement joins TRBV7-2 to TRBJ2-7, with TRBD1 matching over 7 bases. Germline V gene data show CDR1 as SGHTA and CDR2 as FQGNSA. V shed 5 bases, J shed 4 bases, and the junction held 8 bases outside the gene matches. This CDR3 is built from 14 residues. The CDR3: CASSPPGTVYEQYF. The CDR3 DNA reads as TGTGCCAGCAGCCCGCCCGGGACAGTGTACGAGCAGTACTTC.

The genes are TRBV5-6 and TRBJ2-2, with TRBD2 identical over 7 bases. Losses at the gene ends were 1 base for V and 5 bases for J; bases not matched to a gene: 5. Germline CDR1 SGHDT, CDR2 YYEEEE. CDR3 length: 15 amino acids. The CDR3 sequence is CASSLTSVRTGELFF. In DNA, the CDR3 is TGTGCCAGCAGCTTGACTAGCGTAAGGACCGGGGAGCTGTTTTTT.

This rearrangement joins TRBV10-3 to TRBJ2-5, with 11 bases matching TRBD2. The CDR3 sequence is 16 residues long. Germline V CDR1 and CDR2: ENHRY, SYGVKD. Trimming removed 6 bases from V and 5 bases from J; junction bases left unmatched: 11. CDR3: CAIRAGTSGPRETQYF. The CDR3 DNA sequence: TGTGCCATCAGGGCCGGGACTAGCGGACCTCGGGAGACCCAGTACTTC.

The V gene is TRBV4-1, the J gene TRBJ2-1, with D possibly being TRBD1 (6 bases). Looked up from germline, CDR1 is MGHRA and CDR2 is YSYEKL. This CDR3 comprises 17 residues. The V gene lost 4 bases and the J gene lost 0 bases, with 16 bases spanning the gap. The CDR3 DNA follows: TGCGCCAGCAGCCGTCAGGGGCTAGCCCCCTCCTACAATGAGCAGTTCTTC. This translates into CASSRQGLAPSYNEQFF.

The rearrangement links TRBV9 to TRBJ2-3; 10 bases match TRBD2. This CDR3 contains 15 residues. The germline CDR1 and CDR2 sequences are SGDLS and YYNGEE. The V segment lost 6 bases and the J segment 5 bases; nucleotides outside the gene matches: 9. The CDR3: CASNVAGGWVDTQYF. CDR3 DNA: TGTGCCAGCAATGTAGCGGGAGGTTGGGTAGATACGCAGTATTTT.